The TCR beta chain described here comes from a study of cytomegalovirus exposure and HLA in healthy donors. Germline values: CDR1 MNHNS, CDR2 SASEGT. This CDR3 has 16 residues. V shed 4 bases and J shed 2 bases, with 15 bases lying between them. Study-wide findings and caveats: It was only CMV serostatus that was available as immune exposure information.

13 Jbeta primers and 60 Vbeta primers were used for the PCR. Profiling relied on immunoSEQ multiplex PCR, and the TCRdb table lists in-frame clones only, not all of them. The data contain some 130,000 clones, roughly 82% of them singletons. Details on this clone: The antigen is undetermined.

Sequencing was carried out using PBMCs. This rearrangement joins TRBV6-1 to TRBJ1-3; D gene unclear. The sequence was obtained from a man aged 25 to 40 in good health and CMV-seronegative. The CDR3: CASSVELTYAGNTIYF. The CDR3 nucleotides are TGTGCCAGCAGTGTGGAGTTGACCTACGCTGGAAACACCATATATTTT.